The entry that follows covers one T cell receptor beta chain sequence. Its antigen is not known. These data are taken from a study of T cells after yellow fever vaccination. Study-level results: Among primary-vaccination clones, most reappeared after the booster, at about 95% for CD4 and about 90% for CD8.

V was pared by 8 bases and J by 1 base, with 11 bases between. The germline V gene encodes CDR1 GTSNPN and CDR2 SVGIG (reference sequence). The CDR3 consists of 12 residues. They built TCR cDNA with 5'RACE template switching, a step that put in a universal primer site and UMIs. In TCRdb, the 5' RACE reads were re-called with MiXCR into one record per CDR3 protein. The sample lists 350,000 to 450,000 distinct CDR3 sequences, approximately 5.7% seen once, with 15% in the top ten. This rearrangement joins TRBV30 to TRBJ1-1; D unresolved. The clonotype was recovered from a man under 40 who received the YFV17D yellow fever vaccine. The sample was PBMCs, taken 5 days after the yellow fever booster vaccination. CDR3 sequence: CAGRRPNTEAFF. CDR3 DNA: TGTGCCGGGCGACGGCCGAACACTGAAGCTTTCTTT.